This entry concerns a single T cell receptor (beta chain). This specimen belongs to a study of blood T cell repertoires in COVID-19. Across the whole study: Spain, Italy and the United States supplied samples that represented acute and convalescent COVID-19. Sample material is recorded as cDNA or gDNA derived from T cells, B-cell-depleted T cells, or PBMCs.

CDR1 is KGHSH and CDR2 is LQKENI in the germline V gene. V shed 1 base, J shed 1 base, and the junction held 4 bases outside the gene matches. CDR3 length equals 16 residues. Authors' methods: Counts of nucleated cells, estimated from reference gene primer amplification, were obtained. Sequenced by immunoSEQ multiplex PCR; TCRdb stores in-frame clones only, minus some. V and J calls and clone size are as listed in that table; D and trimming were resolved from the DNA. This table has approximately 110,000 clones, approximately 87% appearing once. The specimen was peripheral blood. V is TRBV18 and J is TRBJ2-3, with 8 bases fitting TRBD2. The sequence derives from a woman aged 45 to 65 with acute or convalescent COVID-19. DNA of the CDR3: TGTGCCAGCTCACCACTTTTACTAGCGGGCACAGATACGCAGTATTTT. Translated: CASSPLLLAGTDTQYF.